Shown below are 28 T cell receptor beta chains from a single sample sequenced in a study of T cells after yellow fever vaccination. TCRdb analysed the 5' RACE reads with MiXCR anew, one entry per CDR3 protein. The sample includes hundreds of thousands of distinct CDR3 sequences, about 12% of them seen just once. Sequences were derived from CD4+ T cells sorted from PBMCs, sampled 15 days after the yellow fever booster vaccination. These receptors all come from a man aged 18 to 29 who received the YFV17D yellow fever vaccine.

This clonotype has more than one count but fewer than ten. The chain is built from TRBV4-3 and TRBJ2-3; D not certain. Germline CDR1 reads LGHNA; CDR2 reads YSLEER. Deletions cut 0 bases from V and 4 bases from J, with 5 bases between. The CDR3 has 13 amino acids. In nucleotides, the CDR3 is TGCGCCAGCAGCCAAGATCAGCCAGATACGCAGTATTTT. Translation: CASSQDQPDTQYF.

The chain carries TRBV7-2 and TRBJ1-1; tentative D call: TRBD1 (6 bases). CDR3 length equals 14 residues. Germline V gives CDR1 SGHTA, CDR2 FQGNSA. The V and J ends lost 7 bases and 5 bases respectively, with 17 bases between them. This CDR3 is CASNPRGARTEAFF. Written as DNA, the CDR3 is TGTGCCAGCAACCCTCGGGGGGCGAGGACTGAAGCTTTCTTT.

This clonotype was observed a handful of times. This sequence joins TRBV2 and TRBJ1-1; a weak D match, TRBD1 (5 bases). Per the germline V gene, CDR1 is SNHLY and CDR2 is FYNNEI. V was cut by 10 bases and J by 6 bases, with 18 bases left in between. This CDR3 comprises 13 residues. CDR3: CAMQTMGDSEAFF. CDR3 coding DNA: TGTGCCATGCAGACTATGGGGGATTCTGAAGCTTTCTTT.

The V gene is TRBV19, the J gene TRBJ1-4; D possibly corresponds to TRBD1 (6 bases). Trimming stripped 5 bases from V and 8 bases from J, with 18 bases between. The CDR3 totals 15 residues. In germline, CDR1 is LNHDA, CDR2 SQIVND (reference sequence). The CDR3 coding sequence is TGTGCCAGTAGTCTCTACAGGGCAAGAAGCGAAAAACTGTTTTTT. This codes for CASSLYRARSEKLFF.

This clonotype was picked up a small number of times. CDR3 DNA sequence: TGTGCCAGCAGCTTAGCGCCCGGGGTGACCTCCTACGAGCAGTACGTC. It codes for CASSLAPGVTSYEQYV. The chain employs TRBV7-6 and TRBJ2-7; D is possibly TRBD2 (5 bases). CDR1 SGHVS and CDR2 FNYEAQ come from the germline V gene. This CDR3 comprises 16 residues. V lost 0 bases to trimming and J lost 0 bases, with 12 bases between them.

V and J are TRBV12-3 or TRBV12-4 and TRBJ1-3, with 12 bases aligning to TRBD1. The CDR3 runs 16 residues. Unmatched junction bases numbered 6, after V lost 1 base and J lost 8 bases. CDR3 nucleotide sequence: TGTGCCAGCAGTTTAGTCCCGGGACAGGGGGCTCACACCATATATTTT. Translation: CASSLVPGQGAHTIYF.

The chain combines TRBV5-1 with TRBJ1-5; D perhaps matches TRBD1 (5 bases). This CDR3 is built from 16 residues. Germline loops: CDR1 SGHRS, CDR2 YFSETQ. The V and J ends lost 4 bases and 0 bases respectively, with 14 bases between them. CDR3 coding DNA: TGCGCCAGCAGCCCGTCGGGGGGGAATAGCAATCAGCCCCAGCATTTT. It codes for CASSPSGGNSNQPQHF. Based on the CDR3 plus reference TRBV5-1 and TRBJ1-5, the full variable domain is KAGVTQTPRYLIKTRGQQVTLSCSPISGHRSVSWYQQTPGQGLQFLFEYFSETQRNKGNFPGRFSGRQFSNSRSEMNVSTLELGDSALYLCASSPSGGNSNQPQHFGDGTRLSIL.

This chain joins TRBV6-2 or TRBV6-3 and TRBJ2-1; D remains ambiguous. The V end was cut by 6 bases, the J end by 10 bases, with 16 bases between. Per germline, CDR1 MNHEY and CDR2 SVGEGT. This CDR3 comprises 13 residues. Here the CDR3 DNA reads TGTGCCAGCAGCGACGGGTGGGCTGTGGAGCAGTTCTTC. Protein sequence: CASSDGWAVEQFF.

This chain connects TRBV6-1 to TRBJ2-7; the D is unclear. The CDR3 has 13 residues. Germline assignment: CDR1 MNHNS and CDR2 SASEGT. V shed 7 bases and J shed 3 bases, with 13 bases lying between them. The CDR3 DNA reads TGTGCCAGCAAGAAGGGAATCGACTACGAGCAGTACGTC. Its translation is CASKKGIDYEQYV.

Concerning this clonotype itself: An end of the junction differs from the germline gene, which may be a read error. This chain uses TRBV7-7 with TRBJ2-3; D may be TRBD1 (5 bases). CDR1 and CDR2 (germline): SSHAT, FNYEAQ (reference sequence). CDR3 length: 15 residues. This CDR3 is CASSFSTASGDTQYF. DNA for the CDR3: TGTGCTAGCAGCTTCTCTACAGCATCAGGGGATACGCAGTATTTT.

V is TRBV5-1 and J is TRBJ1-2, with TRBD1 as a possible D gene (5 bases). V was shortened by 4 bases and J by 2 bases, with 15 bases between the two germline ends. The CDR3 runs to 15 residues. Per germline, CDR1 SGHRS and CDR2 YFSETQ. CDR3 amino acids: CASSPLEGRNYGYTF. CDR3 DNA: TGCGCCAGCAGCCCTCTGGAGGGGAGGAACTATGGCTACACCTTC. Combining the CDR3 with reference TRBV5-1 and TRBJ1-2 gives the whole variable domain KAGVTQTPRYLIKTRGQQVTLSCSPISGHRSVSWYQQTPGQGLQFLFEYFSETQRNKGNFPGRFSGRQFSNSRSEMNVSTLELGDSALYLCASSPLEGRNYGYTFGSGTRLTVV.

CDR3 protein: CASSLDSYSGNTIYF. CDR3 nucleotides: TGCGCCAGCAGCTTGGATAGCTACTCTGGAAACACCATATATTTT. This chain uses TRBV5-1 with TRBJ1-3; D is unclear. Germline assignment: CDR1 SGHRS and CDR2 YFSETQ. Trimming pared 0 bases from V and 0 bases from J, leaving 7 bases between. This CDR3 region has 15 residues. The variable domain in full, with the rest retrieved from reference TRBV5-1 and TRBJ1-3, is KAGVTQTPRYLIKTRGQQVTLSCSPISGHRSVSWYQQTPGQGLQFLFEYFSETQRNKGNFPGRFSGRQFSNSRSEMNVSTLELGDSALYLCASSLDSYSGNTIYFGEGSWLTVV.

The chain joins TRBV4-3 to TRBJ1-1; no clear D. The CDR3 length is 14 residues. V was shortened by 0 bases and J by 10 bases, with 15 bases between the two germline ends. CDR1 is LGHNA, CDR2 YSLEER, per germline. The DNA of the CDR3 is TGCGCCAGCAGCCAAGATGTGGATAGGTTGTCAGCTTTCTTT. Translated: CASSQDVDRLSAFF.

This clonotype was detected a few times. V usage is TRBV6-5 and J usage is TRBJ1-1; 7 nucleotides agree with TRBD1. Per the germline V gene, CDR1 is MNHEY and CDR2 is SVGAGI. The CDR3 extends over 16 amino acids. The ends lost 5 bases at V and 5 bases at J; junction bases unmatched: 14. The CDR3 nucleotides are TGTGCCAGCAGTCCGACAGGGATCAGCTCTGGGACTGAAGCTTTCTTT. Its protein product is CASSPTGISSGTEAFF.

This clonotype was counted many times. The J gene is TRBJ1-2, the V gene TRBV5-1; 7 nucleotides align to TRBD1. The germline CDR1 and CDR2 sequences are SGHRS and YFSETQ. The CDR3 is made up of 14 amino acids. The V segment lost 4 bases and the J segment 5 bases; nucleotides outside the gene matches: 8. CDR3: CASSPGQALYGYTF. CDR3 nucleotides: TGCGCCAGCAGCCCAGGACAGGCCCTTTATGGCTACACCTTC. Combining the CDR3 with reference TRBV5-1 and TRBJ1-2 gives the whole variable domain KAGVTQTPRYLIKTRGQQVTLSCSPISGHRSVSWYQQTPGQGLQFLFEYFSETQRNKGNFPGRFSGRQFSNSRSEMNVSTLELGDSALYLCASSPGQALYGYTFGSGTRLTVV.

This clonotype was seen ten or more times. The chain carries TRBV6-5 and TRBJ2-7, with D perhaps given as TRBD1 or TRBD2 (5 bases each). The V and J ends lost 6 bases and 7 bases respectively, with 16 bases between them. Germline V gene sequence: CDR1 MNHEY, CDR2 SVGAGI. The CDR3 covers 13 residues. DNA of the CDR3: TGTGCCAGCAGGATAAATAGAGGGGCTGAGCAGTACGTC. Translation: CASRINRGAEQYV.

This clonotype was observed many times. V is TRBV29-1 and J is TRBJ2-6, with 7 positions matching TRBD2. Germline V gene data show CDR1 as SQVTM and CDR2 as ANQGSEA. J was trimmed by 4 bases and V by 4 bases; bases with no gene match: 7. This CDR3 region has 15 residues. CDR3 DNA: TGCAGCGTTGGGGAGGGAGCCTCCGGGGCCAACGTCCTGACTTTC. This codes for CSVGEGASGANVLTF.

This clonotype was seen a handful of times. The chain's CDR3 is CASSPQGTYNEQFF. The CDR3 region has the DNA TGTGCCAGCTCACCGCAGGGTACCTACAATGAGCAGTTCTTC. J is TRBJ2-1 and V is TRBV18, with D possibly being TRBD1 (5 bases). V lost 3 bases and J lost 2, with 8 bases in between. Germline CDR1 and CDR2: KGHSH and LQKENI. The CDR3 is 14 residues long.

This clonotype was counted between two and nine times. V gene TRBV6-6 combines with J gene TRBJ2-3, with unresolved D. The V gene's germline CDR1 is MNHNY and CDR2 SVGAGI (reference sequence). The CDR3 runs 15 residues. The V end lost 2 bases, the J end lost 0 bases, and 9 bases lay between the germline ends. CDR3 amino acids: CASSYTKGSTDTQYF. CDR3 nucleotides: TGTGCCAGCAGTTACACAAAGGGCAGCACAGATACGCAGTATTTT.

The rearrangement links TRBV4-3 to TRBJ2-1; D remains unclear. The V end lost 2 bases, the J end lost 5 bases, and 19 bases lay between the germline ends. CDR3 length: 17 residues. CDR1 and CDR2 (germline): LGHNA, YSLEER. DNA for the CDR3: TGCGCCAGCAGCCAATCCTCTTTGGCTCTAAGACACAATGAGCAGTTCTTC. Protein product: CASSQSSLALRHNEQFF.

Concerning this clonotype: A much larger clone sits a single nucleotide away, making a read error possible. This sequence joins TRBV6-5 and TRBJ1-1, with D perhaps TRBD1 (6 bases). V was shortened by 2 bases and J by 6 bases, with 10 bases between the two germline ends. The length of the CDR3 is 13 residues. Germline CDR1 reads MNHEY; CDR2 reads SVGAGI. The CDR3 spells CASSYEGDAEAFF. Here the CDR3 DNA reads TGTGCCAGCAGTTACGAGGGGGACGCTGAAGCTTTCTTT.

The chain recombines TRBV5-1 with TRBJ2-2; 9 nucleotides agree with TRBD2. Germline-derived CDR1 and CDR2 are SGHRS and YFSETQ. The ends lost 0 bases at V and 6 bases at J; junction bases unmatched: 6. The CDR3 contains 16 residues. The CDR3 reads CASSLEASGVPGELFF. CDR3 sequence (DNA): TGCGCCAGCAGCTTGGAGGCTAGCGGGGTTCCCGGGGAGCTGTTTTTT.

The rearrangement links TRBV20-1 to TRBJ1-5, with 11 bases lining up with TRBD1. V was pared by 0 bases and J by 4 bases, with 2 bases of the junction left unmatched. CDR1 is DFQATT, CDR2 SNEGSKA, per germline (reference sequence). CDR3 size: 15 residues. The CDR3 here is CSAREGQGANQPQHF. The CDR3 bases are TGCAGTGCTAGAGAAGGACAGGGGGCAAATCAGCCCCAGCATTTT.

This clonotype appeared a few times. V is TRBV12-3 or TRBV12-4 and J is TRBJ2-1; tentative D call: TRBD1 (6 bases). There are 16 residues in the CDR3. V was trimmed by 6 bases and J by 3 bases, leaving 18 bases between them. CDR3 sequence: CASRGQSANYYNEQFF. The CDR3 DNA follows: TGTGCCAGCAGGGGACAAAGCGCAAACTACTACAATGAGCAGTTCTTC.

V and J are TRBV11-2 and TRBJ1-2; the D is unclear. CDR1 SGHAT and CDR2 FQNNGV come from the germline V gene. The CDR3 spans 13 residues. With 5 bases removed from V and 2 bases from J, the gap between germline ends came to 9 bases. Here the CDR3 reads CASSPLENYGYTF. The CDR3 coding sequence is TGTGCCAGCAGCCCGTTAGAGAACTATGGCTACACCTTC.

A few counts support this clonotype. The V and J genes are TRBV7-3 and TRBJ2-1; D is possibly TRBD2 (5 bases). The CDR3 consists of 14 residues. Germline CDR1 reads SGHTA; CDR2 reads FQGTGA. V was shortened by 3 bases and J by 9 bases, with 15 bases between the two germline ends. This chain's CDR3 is CASSFPEGRSEQFF. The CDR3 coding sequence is TGTGCCAGCAGCTTCCCTGAGGGTCGGAGTGAGCAGTTCTTC.

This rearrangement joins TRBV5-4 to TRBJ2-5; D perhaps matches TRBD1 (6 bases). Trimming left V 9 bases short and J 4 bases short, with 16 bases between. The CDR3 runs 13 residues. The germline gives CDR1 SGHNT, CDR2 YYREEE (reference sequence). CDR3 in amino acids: CATGTQGGETQYF. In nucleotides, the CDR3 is TGTGCCACGGGGACCCAAGGGGGAGAGACCCAGTACTTC. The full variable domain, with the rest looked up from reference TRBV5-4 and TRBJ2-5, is ETGVTQSPTHLIKTRGQQVTLRCSSQSGHNTVSWYQQALGQGPQFIFQYYREEENGRGNFPPRFSGLQFPNYSSELNVNALELDDSALYLCATGTQGGETQYFGPGTRLLVL.

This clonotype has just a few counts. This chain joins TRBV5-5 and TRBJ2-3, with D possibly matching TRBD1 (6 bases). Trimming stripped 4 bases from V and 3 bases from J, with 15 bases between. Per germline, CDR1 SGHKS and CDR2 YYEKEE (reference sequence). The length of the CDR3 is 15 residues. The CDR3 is CASSHGTGWTDTQYF. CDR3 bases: TGTGCCAGCAGCCACGGTACAGGGTGGACAGATACGCAGTATTTT.